This section outlines one T cell receptor beta chain sequence together with its context. The antigen remains unidentified. This sample is drawn from a study of CD8 T cells in ankylosing spondylitis. Points from the study as a whole: In peripheral blood, disease-linked CD8+ clones occurred at relatively low frequencies. A motif in TCR beta, a set of roughly eight highly homologous variants, appeared characteristic of ankylosing spondylitis blood. From matched ankylosing spondylitis synovial fluid, disease-linked clones were reportedly recovered at significantly enriched levels.

This CDR3 has 14 amino acids. V lost 4 bases to trimming and J lost 6 bases; unmatched junction nucleotides: 7. In germline, CDR1 is SGDLS, CDR2 YYNGEE. One entry per CDR3 protein, called by TCRdb with MiXCR from the 5' RACE reads. Counted here are more than 300,000 distinct CDR3 sequences, approximately 8.2% occurring once; the ten biggest clones make up roughly 15%. The receptor's source is a male donor with ankylosing spondylitis. The gene calls are TRBV9 and TRBJ1-2; 9 bases agree with TRBD1. Sequenced material: blood, either unsorted or a sorted T cell fraction (not recorded which). The CDR3 loop is CASSTDRGRDGYTF. In DNA, the CDR3 is TGTGCCAGCAGCACGGACAGGGGCAGGGATGGCTACACCTTC.